The 30 T cell receptor beta chains below come from one sample, sequenced in a study of cytomegalovirus exposure and HLA in healthy donors. Primers: 60 Vbeta forward and 13 Jbeta reverse. Sequencing was performed with immunoSEQ multiplex PCR; in TCRdb, only in-frame clones are kept and a portion is missing. The data hold around 61,000 clones, with 89% observed a single time. The sample taken for sequencing was PBMCs. These receptors were obtained from a man aged 25-40 years in good health and CMV-seropositive.

This chain joins TRBV29-1 and TRBJ2-2; D is ambiguous. Trimming stripped 4 bases from V and 5 bases from J, with 5 bases between. Germline V gene data show CDR1 as SQVTM and CDR2 as ANQGSEA. The CDR3 consists of 11 residues. CDR3 coding DNA: TGCAGCGTTGCGGTAACCGGGGAGCTGTTTTTT. Its translation: CSVAVTGELFF.

In this sample, this clone turned up once. The junction departs from germline at one end; a sequencing error may be responsible. The CDR3 coding sequence is TGTGCTAGCAGCTTATCAGCGGGAGGACCGGCGGAGACCCAGTACTTC. Its protein product is CASSLSAGGPAETQYF. The chain recombines TRBV7-7 with TRBJ2-5; TRBD2 matches 9 bases. The CDR3 has 16 residues. Germline V gene sequence: CDR1 SSHAT, CDR2 FNYEAQ (reference sequence).

V is TRBV4-3 and J is TRBJ2-2, with D possibly being TRBD2 (5 bases). The germline CDR1 and CDR2 sequences are LGHNA and YSLEER. This CDR3 contains 13 residues. The V gene lost 0 bases and the J gene lost 7 bases, with 6 bases spanning the gap. The CDR3 DNA reads as TGCGCCAGCAGCCAAGATCGGGGCGGGGAGCTGTTTTTT. Translated: CASSQDRGGELFF.

This clone was seen only once. The rearrangement uses TRBV6-6 and TRBJ1-2; D is uncertain. The ends were cut back, 8 bases at V and 2 bases at J, with 15 bases in the middle. This CDR3 has 14 amino acids. CDR1 is MNHNY, CDR2 SVGAGI, per germline (reference sequence). The CDR3 DNA follows: TGTGCCAGCTCTACGGGAAGGGAGAACTATGGCTACACCTTC. Residues: CASSTGRENYGYTF.

This clone has just one count. The chain joins TRBV7-3 to TRBJ1-1, with a possible D match to TRBD1 (5 bases). The V end lost 3 bases, the J end lost 3 bases, and 11 bases lay between the germline ends. There are 14 residues in the CDR3. Germline assignment: CDR1 SGHTA and CDR2 FQGTGA. The CDR3 DNA follows: TGTGCCAGCAGCTTCAGTGGAGGGGACACTGAAGCTTTCTTT. Its protein product is CASSFSGGDTEAFF.

The rearrangement links TRBV6-6 to TRBJ1-2; weak D call: TRBD1 (5 bases). This CDR3 comprises 12 residues. Germline CDR1 reads MNHNY; CDR2 reads SVGAGI (reference sequence). V shed 8 bases and J shed 4 bases, with 11 bases lying between them. The CDR3 nucleotides read TGTGCCAGCGGAAAGACAGCCTATGGCTACACCTTC. Its protein product is CASGKTAYGYTF.

As to this clone: Germline is not matched at one junction end, which may reflect a read error. The gene calls are TRBV7-9 and TRBJ2-7; tentative D call: TRBD1 (7 bases). Germline-derived CDR1 and CDR2 are SEHNR and FQNEAQ (reference sequence). This CDR3 is built from 13 residues. This CDR3 is CSSSFPGGSEQYF. In nucleotides, the CDR3 is TGTTCCAGCAGCTTTCCAGGGGGGAGCGAGCAGTACTTC.

J is TRBJ1-1 and V is TRBV11-2; tentative D call: TRBD1 (5 bases). V was trimmed by 6 bases and J by 11 bases, leaving 22 bases between them. This CDR3 region has 14 residues. From germline, CDR1 is SGHAT and CDR2 FQNNGV. CDR3: CASSHSPGREGAFF. In DNA form, the CDR3 reads TGTGCCAGCAGTCATTCGCCGGGCAGGGAAGGGGCTTTCTTT.

J is TRBJ2-7 and V is TRBV5-1; 14 nucleotides align to TRBD2. In germline, CDR1 is SGHRS, CDR2 YFSETQ. V dropped 7 bases and J dropped 6; count of bases not matched to a gene: 6. CDR3 length: 14 amino acids. The DNA for the CDR3 is TGCGCCAGCCGACTAGCGGGAGGGCCCAGCGAGCAGTACTTC. Translated, it gives CASRLAGGPSEQYF. Full variable domain (missing parts from reference TRBV5-1 and TRBJ2-7): KAGVTQTPRYLIKTRGQQVTLSCSPISGHRSVSWYQQTPGQGLQFLFEYFSETQRNKGNFPGRFSGRQFSNSRSEMNVSTLELGDSALYLCASRLAGGPSEQYFGPGTRLTVT.

This chain joins TRBV18 and TRBJ2-5; 7 nucleotides agree with TRBD1. The length of the CDR3 is 15 residues. V shed 3 bases, J shed 2 bases, and the junction held 6 bases outside the gene matches. The germline V gene has CDR1 KGHSH and CDR2 LQKENI. The DNA for the CDR3 is TGTGCCAGCTCACCCAGACAGGGTCCGCAAGAGACCCAGTACTTC. Residues: CASSPRQGPQETQYF.

This sequence joins TRBV19 and TRBJ1-6, with TRBD1 matching 10 bases. The CDR3 runs to 14 residues. Germline assignment: CDR1 LNHDA and CDR2 SQIVND (reference sequence). V lost 5 bases and J lost 5; bases outside the gene matches: 0. The CDR3 is CASSGQGDNSPLHF. CDR3 in DNA: TGTGCCAGTAGTGGACAGGGGGATAATTCACCCCTCCACTTT.

This chain uses TRBV4-3 with TRBJ2-2; tentative D call: TRBD2 (5 bases). The V and J ends lost 0 bases and 1 base respectively, with 15 bases between them. The germline V gene has CDR1 LGHNA and CDR2 YSLEER. The CDR3 has 18 residues. As DNA, the CDR3 is TGCGCCAGCAGCCAAGAATTAGCGAGGCGGTTGAACACCGGGGAGCTGTTTTTT. It specifies CASSQELARRLNTGELFF.

V gene TRBV18 combines with J gene TRBJ2-7; TRBD1 matches 11 bases. Germline CDR1 and CDR2: KGHSH and LQKENI. V trimming: 0 bases; J trimming: 4 bases; junction bases outside the gene matches: 2. The CDR3 length is 15 residues. Here the CDR3 reads CASSPPGQGAYEQYF. The CDR3 DNA is TGTGCCAGCTCACCACCCGGACAGGGGGCTTACGAGCAGTACTTC. The whole variable domain, remainder taken from reference TRBV18 and TRBJ2-7, is NAGVMQNPRHLVRRRGQEARLRCSPMKGHSHVYWYRQLPEEGLKFMVYLQKENIIDESGMPKERFSAEFPKEGPSILRIQQVVRGDSAAYFCASSPPGQGAYEQYFGPGTRLTVT.

This clone was counted once. In DNA form, the CDR3 reads TGTGCCAGCAGTGATACAGGGGTCGGTGGCTACACCTTC. Residues: CASSDTGVGGYTF. V usage is TRBV2 and J usage is TRBJ1-2, with TRBD1 matching over 7 bases. Germline V gives CDR1 SNHLY, CDR2 FYNNEI. After removal of 3 bases from V and 7 bases from J, the junction contained 5 bases not matched to a gene. The CDR3 is 13 residues long.

The chain recombines TRBV2 with TRBJ1-5; D gene uncertain. CDR3 size: 14 residues. Trimming left V 3 bases short and J 4 bases short, with 10 bases between. Germline values: CDR1 SNHLY, CDR2 FYNNEI. CDR3 protein: CASSEEGENQPQHF. The CDR3 DNA reads TGTGCCAGCAGTGAGGAGGGAGAAAATCAGCCCCAGCATTTT.

This clone was seen a single time. The chain has TRBV6-5 and TRBJ2-5; 7 bases fit TRBD2. The CDR3 is made up of 13 amino acids. Losses at the gene ends were 8 bases for V and 1 base for J; bases not matched to a gene: 4. CDR1 MNHEY and CDR2 SVGAGI come from the germline V gene. As DNA, the CDR3 is TGTGCCAGCCAGGGAGGGCCCCAAGAGACCCAGTACTTC. Translation gives CASQGGPQETQYF.

The rearrangement links TRBV6-1 to TRBJ2-3; 7 bases are shared with TRBD1. From germline, CDR1 is MNHNS and CDR2 SASEGT. The CDR3 covers 12 residues. After removal of 7 bases from V and 6 bases from J, the junction contained 4 bases not matched to a gene. The CDR3 DNA is TGTGCCAGCACGCCAGGGGGTGATACGCAGTATTTT. It yields the protein CASTPGGDTQYF.

This chain's CDR3 is CASSPPAGGEQFF. The CDR3 nucleotides read TGTGCCAGCTCACCACCGGCAGGGGGGGAGCAGTTCTTC. The genes are TRBV18 and TRBJ2-1; a weak D match, TRBD1 (7 bases). The CDR3 sequence is 13 residues long. Trimming removed 0 bases from V and 10 bases from J, with 10 bases in between. The germline gives CDR1 KGHSH, CDR2 LQKENI.

The chain uses TRBV5-5 and TRBJ1-1, with D unresolved. Per germline, CDR1 SGHKS and CDR2 YYEKEE (reference sequence). This CDR3 region has 16 residues. V dropped 1 base and J dropped 5 bases, with 18 bases sitting between them. In DNA, the CDR3 is TGTGCCAGCAGCTTGAGCCGTACTTTTAGAGGGACTGAAGCTTTCTTT. Its translation is CASSLSRTFRGTEAFF.

The CDR3 protein is CASSQEPGNPEQFF. CDR3 coding DNA: TGCGCCAGCAGCCAAGAACCAGGGAATCCTGAGCAGTTCTTC. V usage is TRBV4-3 and J usage is TRBJ2-1; tentatively, D is TRBD1 (5 bases). Germline V gene sequence: CDR1 LGHNA, CDR2 YSLEER. Trimming removed 0 bases at V and 9 bases at J, with 12 bases between. The CDR3 has 14 amino acids.

This clone was detected a few times. The V and J genes are TRBV29-1 and TRBJ2-3; 7 bases align to TRBD2. V trimming: 6 bases; J trimming: 0 bases; junction bases outside the gene matches: 6. The germline V gene encodes CDR1 SQVTM and CDR2 ANQGSEA. The CDR3 consists of 14 residues. CDR3 protein: CSVLSGTSTDTQYF. In DNA form, the CDR3 reads TGCAGCGTACTAAGCGGGACTAGCACAGATACGCAGTATTTT.

The J gene is TRBJ2-1, the V gene TRBV7-9, with TRBD1 matching over 8 bases. CDR1 is SEHNR, CDR2 FQNEAQ, per germline (reference sequence). J gave up 5 bases and V 5 bases, and 8 bases lay outside the gene matches. The CDR3 consists of 15 residues. The CDR3 DNA reads TGTGCCAGCAGCCTTCGGGACAGGCGCCACAATGAGCAGTTCTTC. Its translation: CASSLRDRRHNEQFF.

This clone was counted once. This chain joins TRBV19 and TRBJ1-4; TRBD1 might be the D (5 bases). Between the trimmed V and J ends, which lost 7 bases and 6 bases, there was a span of 12 bases. The germline CDR1 and CDR2 sequences are LNHDA and SQIVND (reference sequence). The CDR3 extends over 13 amino acids. The CDR3 DNA is TGTGCCAGTAAGCAGGGCGCAGATGAAAAACTGTTTTTT. It specifies CASKQGADEKLFF.

The V gene is TRBV28, the J gene TRBJ2-2; no definite D call. CDR3 length: 11 residues. Trimming took off 3 bases at V and 7 bases at J, with 3 bases between the two ends. CDR1 is MDHEN and CDR2 is SYDVKM in the germline V gene. This CDR3 is CASSFSGELFF. As DNA, the CDR3 is TGTGCCAGCAGTTTTAGCGGGGAGCTGTTTTTT.

The rearrangement joins TRBV19 to TRBJ2-6; 10 nucleotides agree with TRBD1. With 3 bases clipped from V and 2 bases from J, the junction kept 10 bases outside the gene matches. This CDR3 contains 19 residues. Germline-derived CDR1 and CDR2 are LNHDA and SQIVND (reference sequence). The DNA of the CDR3 is TGTGCCAGTAGTATTTCCGGGACAGGGGTTTGGGCTGGGGCCAACGTCCTGACTTTC. It specifies CASSISGTGVWAGANVLTF.

The CDR3 is CASSLRFGSGLNEKLFF. CDR3 in DNA: TGTGCCAGCAGCTTGCGGTTTGGATCAGGCCTCAATGAAAAACTGTTTTTT. The chain has TRBV5-5 and TRBJ1-4; no reliable D call. CDR1 is SGHKS, CDR2 YYEKEE, per germline (reference sequence). V was pared by 1 base and J by 5 bases, with 18 bases between. The CDR3 is 17 amino acids. Looking up the rest from reference TRBV5-5 and TRBJ1-4 gives the full variable domain: DAGVTQSPTHLIKTRGQQVTLRCSPISGHKSVSWYQQVLGQGPQFIFQYYEKEERGRGNFPDRFSARQFPNYSSELNVNALLLGDSALYLCASSLRFGSGLNEKLFFGSGTQLSVL.

This chain connects TRBV7-9 to TRBJ2-5, with 11 positions matching TRBD1. The CDR3 totals 14 residues. V dropped 4 bases and J dropped 5; count of bases not matched to a gene: 3. The germline gives CDR1 SEHNR, CDR2 FQNEAQ (reference sequence). CDR3 bases: TGTGCCAGCAGCTGGACAGGGGGCTGGGAGACCCAGTACTTC. It is translated as CASSWTGGWETQYF.

The chain recombines TRBV2 with TRBJ2-2; 7 positions match TRBD1. The V segment lost 4 bases and the J segment 7 bases; nucleotides outside the gene matches: 6. The CDR3 loop spans 14 amino acids. Germline-derived CDR1 and CDR2 are SNHLY and FYNNEI. The CDR3 sequence: CASSADRAGGELFF. CDR3 nucleotides: TGTGCCAGCAGTGCCGACAGGGCTGGCGGGGAGCTGTTTTTT.

This clone was counted a single time. The chain links TRBV19 to TRBJ2-6; TRBD1 is a possible D gene (5 bases). Germline-derived CDR1 and CDR2 are LNHDA and SQIVND (reference sequence). Between the trimmed V and J ends, which lost 5 bases and 0 bases, there was a span of 8 bases. CDR3 length: 15 residues. This CDR3 reads CASSPQGSGANVLTF. Here the CDR3 DNA reads TGTGCCAGTAGTCCCCAGGGCTCTGGGGCCAACGTCCTGACTTTC.

This clone was seen a few times. This rearrangement joins TRBV5-1 to TRBJ2-1; D is possibly TRBD2 (6 bases). This CDR3 is built from 17 residues. Trimming left V 3 bases short and J 10 bases short, with 26 bases between. From germline, CDR1 is SGHRS and CDR2 YFSETQ. The CDR3 DNA reads as TGCGCCAGCAGCTACGGACACCGGGACTTGGGAGATCGCGAGCAGTTCTTC. Its protein product is CASSYGHRDLGDREQFF.